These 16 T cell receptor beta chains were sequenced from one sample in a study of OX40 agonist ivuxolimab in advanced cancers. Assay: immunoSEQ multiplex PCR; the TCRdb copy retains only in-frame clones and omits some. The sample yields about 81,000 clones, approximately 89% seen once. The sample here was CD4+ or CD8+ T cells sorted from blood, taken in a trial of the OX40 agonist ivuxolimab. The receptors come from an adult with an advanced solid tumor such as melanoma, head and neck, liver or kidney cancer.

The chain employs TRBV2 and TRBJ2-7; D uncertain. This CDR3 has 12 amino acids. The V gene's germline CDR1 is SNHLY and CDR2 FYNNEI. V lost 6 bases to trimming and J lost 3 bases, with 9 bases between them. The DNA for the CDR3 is TGTGCCAGCAGGGGGAACCTCTACGAGCAGTACGTC. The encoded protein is CASRGNLYEQYV.

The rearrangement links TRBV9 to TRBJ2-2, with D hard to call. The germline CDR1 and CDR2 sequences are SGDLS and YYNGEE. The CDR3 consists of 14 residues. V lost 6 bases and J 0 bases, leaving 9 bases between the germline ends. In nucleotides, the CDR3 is TGTGCCAGCAACCCAGATTCGAACACCGGGGAGCTGTTTTTT. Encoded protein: CASNPDSNTGELFF.

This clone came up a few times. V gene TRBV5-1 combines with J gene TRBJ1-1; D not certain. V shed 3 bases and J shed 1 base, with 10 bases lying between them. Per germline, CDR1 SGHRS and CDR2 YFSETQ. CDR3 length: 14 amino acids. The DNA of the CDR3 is TGCGCCAGCAGCTCGGGAGCGACGAACACTGAAGCTTTCTTT. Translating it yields CASSSGATNTEAFF.

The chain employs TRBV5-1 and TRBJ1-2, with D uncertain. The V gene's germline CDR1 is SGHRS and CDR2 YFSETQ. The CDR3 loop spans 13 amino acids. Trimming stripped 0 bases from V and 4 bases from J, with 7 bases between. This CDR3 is CASSLEGTYGYTF. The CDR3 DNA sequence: TGCGCCAGCAGCTTGGAGGGAACCTATGGCTACACCTTC.

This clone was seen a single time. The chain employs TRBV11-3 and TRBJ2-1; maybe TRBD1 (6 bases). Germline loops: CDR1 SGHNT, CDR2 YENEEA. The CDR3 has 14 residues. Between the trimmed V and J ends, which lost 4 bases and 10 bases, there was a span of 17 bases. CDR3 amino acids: CASSYHRDGREQFF. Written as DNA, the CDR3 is TGTGCCAGCAGCTACCACAGGGATGGAAGGGAGCAGTTCTTC.

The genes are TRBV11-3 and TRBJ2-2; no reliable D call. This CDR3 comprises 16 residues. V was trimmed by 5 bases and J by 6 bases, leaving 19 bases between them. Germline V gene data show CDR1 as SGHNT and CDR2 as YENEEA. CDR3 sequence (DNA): TGTGCCAGCAGCCCCTCGGCCGGCCTAATCGCCGGGGAGCTGTTTTTT. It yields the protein CASSPSAGLIAGELFF.

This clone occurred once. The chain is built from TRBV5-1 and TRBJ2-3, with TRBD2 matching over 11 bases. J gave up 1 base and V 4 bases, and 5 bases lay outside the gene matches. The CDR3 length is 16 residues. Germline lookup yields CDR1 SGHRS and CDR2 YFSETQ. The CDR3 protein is CASSTRLAGRTDTQYF. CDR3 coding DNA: TGCGCCAGCAGCACCCGACTAGCGGGGCGCACAGATACGCAGTATTTT.

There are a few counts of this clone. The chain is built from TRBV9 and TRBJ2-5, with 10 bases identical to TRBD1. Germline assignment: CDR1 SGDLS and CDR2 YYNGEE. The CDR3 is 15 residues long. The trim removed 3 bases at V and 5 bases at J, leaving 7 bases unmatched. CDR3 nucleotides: TGTGCCAGCAGCGCACCCGGGACAGGGGTTGAGACCCAGTACTTC. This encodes CASSAPGTGVETQYF.

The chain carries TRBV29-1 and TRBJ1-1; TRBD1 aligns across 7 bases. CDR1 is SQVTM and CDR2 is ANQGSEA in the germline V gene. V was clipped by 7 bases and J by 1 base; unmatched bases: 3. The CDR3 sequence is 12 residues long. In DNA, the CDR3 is TGCAGCGCTCACAGGGGGAACACTGAAGCTTTCTTT. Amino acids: CSAHRGNTEAFF.

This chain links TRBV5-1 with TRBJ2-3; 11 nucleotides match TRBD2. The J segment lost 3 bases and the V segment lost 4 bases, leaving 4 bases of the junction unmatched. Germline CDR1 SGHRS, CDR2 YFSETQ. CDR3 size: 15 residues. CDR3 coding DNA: TGCGCCAGCAGCGTTTCTAGCGGGGGGACAGATACGCAGTATTTT. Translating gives CASSVSSGGTDTQYF.

The CDR3 region has the DNA TGTGCCAGCAGCTTGGCTTCATCTGGGGCCAACGTCCTGACTTTC. Its translation is CASSLASSGANVLTF. V is TRBV11-2 and J is TRBJ2-6; D is uncertain. Per the germline V gene, CDR1 is SGHAT and CDR2 is FQNNGV. V shed 3 bases and J shed 1 base, with 7 bases lying between them. This CDR3 is 15 amino acids long. Full variable domain (missing parts from reference TRBV11-2 and TRBJ2-6): EAGVAQSPRYKIIEKRQSVAFWCNPISGHATLYWYQQILGQGPKLLIQFQNNGVVDDSQLPKDRFSAERLKGVDSTLKIQPAKLEDSAVYLCASSLASSGANVLTFGAGSRLTVL.

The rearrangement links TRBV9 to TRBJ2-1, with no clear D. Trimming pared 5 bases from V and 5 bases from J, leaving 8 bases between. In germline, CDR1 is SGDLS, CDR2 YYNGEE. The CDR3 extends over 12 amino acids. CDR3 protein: CASSSGNNEQFF. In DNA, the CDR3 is TGTGCCAGCAGTTCTGGTAACAATGAGCAGTTCTTC.

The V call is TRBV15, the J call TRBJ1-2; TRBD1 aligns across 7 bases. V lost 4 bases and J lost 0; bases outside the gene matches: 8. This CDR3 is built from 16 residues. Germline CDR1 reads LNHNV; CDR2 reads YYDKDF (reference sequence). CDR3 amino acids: CATSTIGTDANYGYTF. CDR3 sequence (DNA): TGTGCCACCAGCACGATAGGGACAGACGCTAACTATGGCTACACCTTC.

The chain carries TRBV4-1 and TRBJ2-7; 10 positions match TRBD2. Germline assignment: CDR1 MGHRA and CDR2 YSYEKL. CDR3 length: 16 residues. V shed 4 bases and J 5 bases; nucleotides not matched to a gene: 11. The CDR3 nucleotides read TGCGCCAGCAGCCGACTCCCTAGCGGGAGCCAAGACGAGCAGTACTTC. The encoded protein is CASSRLPSGSQDEQYF.

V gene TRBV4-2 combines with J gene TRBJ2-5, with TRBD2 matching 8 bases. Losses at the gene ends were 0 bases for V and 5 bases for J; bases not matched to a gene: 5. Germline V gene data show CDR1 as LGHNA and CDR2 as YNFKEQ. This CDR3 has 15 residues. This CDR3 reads CASSQEGTRGETQYF. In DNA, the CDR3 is TGTGCCAGCAGCCAAGAGGGGACTAGAGGGGAGACCCAGTACTTC.

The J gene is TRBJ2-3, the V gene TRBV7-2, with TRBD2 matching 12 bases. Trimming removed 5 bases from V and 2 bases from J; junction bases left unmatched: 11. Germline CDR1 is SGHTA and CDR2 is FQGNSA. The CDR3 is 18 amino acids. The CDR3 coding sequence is TGTGCCAGCAGCCCCCAGACTAGCGGGAGCCCCCTCACAGATACGCAGTATTTT. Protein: CASSPQTSGSPLTDTQYF.